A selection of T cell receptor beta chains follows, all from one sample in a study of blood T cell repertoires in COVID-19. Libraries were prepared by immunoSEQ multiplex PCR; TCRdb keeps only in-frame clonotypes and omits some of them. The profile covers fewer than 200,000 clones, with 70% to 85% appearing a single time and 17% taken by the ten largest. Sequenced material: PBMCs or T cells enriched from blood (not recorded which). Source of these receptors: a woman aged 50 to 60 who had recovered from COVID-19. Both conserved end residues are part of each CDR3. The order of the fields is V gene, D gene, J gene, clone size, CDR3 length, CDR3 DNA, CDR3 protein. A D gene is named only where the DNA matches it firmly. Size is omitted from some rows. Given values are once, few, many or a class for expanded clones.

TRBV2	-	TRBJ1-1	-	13	TGTGCCAGCAGGGATCAGGGGACCACTGAAGCTTTCTTT	CASRDQGTTEAFF
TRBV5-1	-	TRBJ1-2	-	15	TGCGCCAGCAGCTTGCGGGGGGGCGAAGGCTATGGCTACACCTTC	CASSLRGGEGYGYTF
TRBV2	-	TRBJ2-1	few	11	TGTGCCAGCAGATCAGGGCTAGAGCAGTTCTTC	CASRSGLEQFF
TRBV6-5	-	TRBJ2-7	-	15	TGTGCCAGCAGTTACAATTTAGTGAGCTCCTACGAGCAGTACTTC	CASSYNLVSSYEQYF
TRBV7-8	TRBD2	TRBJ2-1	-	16	TGTGCCAGCAGCCCTCTCCGGGCTAGCGGGAAGAATGAGCAGTTCTTC	CASSPLRASGKNEQFF
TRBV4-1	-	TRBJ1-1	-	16	TGCGCCAGCAGCCAAGATCCAGCGGGTCTGAACACTGAAGCTTTCTTT	CASSQDPAGLNTEAFF
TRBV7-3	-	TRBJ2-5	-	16	TGTGCCAGCAGCTTAAGGGTCGGGATACGAAAAGAGACCCAGTACTTC	CASSLRVGIRKETQYF
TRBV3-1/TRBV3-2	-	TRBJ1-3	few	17	TGTGCCAGCAGCCAAGGGGGAGGACGGGTCTCTGGAAACACCATATATTTT	CASSQGGGRVSGNTIYF
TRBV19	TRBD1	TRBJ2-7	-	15	TGTGCCAGTAGACCGGGACAGGGAGGTGCCTACGAGCAGTACTTC	CASRPGQGGAYEQYF
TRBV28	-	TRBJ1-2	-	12	TGTGCCAGCAGTTCCTCGGCGAGGGGCTACACCTTC	CASSSSARGYTF
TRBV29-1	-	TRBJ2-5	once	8	TGCAGCGTTGGCCCCCCGGACTTC	CSVGPPDF
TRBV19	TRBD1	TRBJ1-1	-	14	TGTGCCAGTAGTCCGTCCCGGGACAGTTCTGAAGCTTTCTTT	CASSPSRDSSEAFF
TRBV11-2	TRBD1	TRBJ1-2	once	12	TGTGCCAGCAGCACAGGGGGCAGTGGCTACACCTTC	CASSTGGSGYTF
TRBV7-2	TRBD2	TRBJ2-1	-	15	TGTGCCAGCAGCTTAACTAGCGGGACAGGCGATGAGCAGTTCTTC	CASSLTSGTGDEQFF
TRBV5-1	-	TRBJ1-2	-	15	TGCGCCAGCAGCTTGGTACAGGGCAATAACTATGGCTACACCTTC	CASSLVQGNNYGYTF